The clone carrying this T cell receptor beta chain was found a few times. These data come from a study of glioma-infiltrating T cells. Trimming removed 6 bases from V and 4 bases from J, with 16 bases in between. CDR3 size: 15 residues. From germline, CDR1 is LNHDA and CDR2 SQIVND (reference sequence). TCR alpha and beta CDR3 regions were amplified from RNA using iRepertoire nested multiplex PCR. TCRdb redid the calling of the multiplex PCR reads with MiXCR, one entry per CDR3 protein. The table shows 100,000 to 150,000 distinct CDR3 sequences, with around 25% occurring only once. The source of this sequence is a human donor with low-grade glioma or glioblastoma, undergoing nonglioma brain surgery, or in good health (not recorded which). The sequencing input was glioma tissue, nonneoplastic brain tissue, or PBMCs (not recorded which). This chain joins TRBV19 and TRBJ2-1; the D gene is possibly TRBD2 (6 bases). The CDR3 DNA follows: TGTGCCAGTAGGCACCTAGCGCGGTCTTACAATGAGCAGTTCTTC. As protein: CASRHLARSYNEQFF. Using reference TRBV19 and TRBJ2-1 for the parts outside the CDR3, the full variable domain is DGGITQSPKYLFRKEGQNVTLSCEQNLNHDAMYWYRQDPGQGLRLIYYSQIVNDFQKGDIAEGYSVSREKKESFPLTVTSAQKNPTAFYLCASRHLARSYNEQFFGPGTRLTVL.